The present T cell receptor beta chain was sequenced within a study of blood T cell repertoires in COVID-19. The CDR3 is 16 residues long. CDR1 is MNHEY, CDR2 SMNVEV, per germline (reference sequence). Trimming at V came to 5 bases and at J to 9 bases, leaving 12 bases not matched to a gene. The repertoire was sequenced with immunoSEQ multiplex PCR; TCRdb's copy has only in-frame clones and lacks some. The sample lists around 270,000 clones, roughly 88% occurring once. The source of this sequence is a human donor with COVID-19, enrolled during active disease. The donor label of this sample is uncertain. The sample consisted of peripheral blood. The V gene is TRBV27, the J gene TRBJ1-6; 8 bases line up with TRBD1. Written as DNA, the CDR3 is TGTGCCAGCAGTCAGTTGGGACAGGTTAGGGGTTCACCCCTCCACTTT. Translation: CASSQLGQVRGSPLHF.